The source of this TCR beta chain is a study of T cell changes during pregnancy in multiple sclerosis. Germline-derived CDR1 and CDR2 are LNHNV and YYDKDF (reference sequence). CDR3 size: 17 residues. V lost 0 bases and J 6 bases, leaving 17 bases between the germline ends. TCRdb keeps only in-frame clones here, not all; method: immunoSEQ multiplex PCR. The sample includes around 35,000 clones, less than 95% of them seen just once. The receptor comes from a female donor with multiple sclerosis, enrolled in a pregnancy study. The chain combines TRBV15 with TRBJ1-4; D gene ambiguous. Material: CD8+ T cells from peripheral blood mononuclear cells, obtained in the first trimester of pregnancy. In DNA form, the CDR3 reads TGTGCCACCAGCAGAGATCGCCGGGGTGGGCCGGATGAAAAACTGTTTTTT. Its protein product is CATSRDRRGGPDEKLFF.